Detailed here is one TCR beta chain. The source of the sample is a study of blood T cell repertoires in COVID-19. Whole-study context: COVID-19 samples, acute and convalescent, were from the United States, Italy and Spain. PBMCs, B-cell-depleted T cells, or T cells were the source of the cDNA or gDNA that made up the material.

Germline assignment: CDR1 SGHTA and CDR2 FQGNSA. This CDR3 region has 14 residues. Trimming removed 4 bases from V and 3 bases from J; junction bases left unmatched: 4. Per the original methods: By means of reference gene primer amplification, nucleated cell counts were estimated. The data were produced by immunoSEQ multiplex PCR, yet TCRdb's version contains in-frame clones alone and is incomplete. V and J calls and clone size are those listed in that table; D and trimming were worked out from the DNA. The repertoire holds around 88,000 clones, roughly nine tenths seen once, with approximately 1.6% in the top ten.

The specimen was peripheral blood. This sequence was found in a man between 60 and 70 years old with acute or convalescent COVID-19. The chain carries TRBV7-2 and TRBJ2-7, with 9 bases that match TRBD1. The CDR3, as DNA: TGTGCCAGCAGCTCCCCGGGACAGGGCTACGAGCAGTACTTC. The encoded protein is CASSSPGQGYEQYF.